The 25 T cell receptor beta chains reported below all come from one sample, sequenced in a study of blood T cell repertoires in COVID-19. Clones were read by immunoSEQ multiplex PCR, and TCRdb kept only the in-frame ones, dropping some. This table holds 150,000 to 200,000 clones, 80% to 90% found once. The sample taken for sequencing was peripheral blood. Receptor source: a man in his 60s with acute or convalescent COVID-19.

The rearrangement links TRBV4-1 to TRBJ2-5; 8 bases match TRBD1. The CDR3 is made up of 17 amino acids. V lost 0 bases and J lost 0; bases outside the gene matches: 6. Germline CDR1 and CDR2: MGHRA and YSYEKL. The CDR3 is CASSQDLARGHQETQYF. The CDR3 nucleotides read TGCGCCAGCAGCCAAGATCTCGCCAGGGGGCACCAAGAGACCCAGTACTTC.

The chain uses TRBV7-2 and TRBJ1-1; possible D gene TRBD1, 6 bases. Germline CDR1 and CDR2: SGHTA and FQGNSA. The CDR3 has 14 residues. Trimming took off 4 bases at V and 7 bases at J, with 16 bases between the two ends. The DNA for the CDR3 is TGTGCCAGCAGCTACGCCCATAGGGGGGGTGAAGCTTTCTTT. This gives the protein CASSYAHRGGEAFF. Variable domain in full (rest from reference TRBV7-2 and TRBJ1-1): GAGVSQSPSNKVTEKGKDVELRCDPISGHTALYWYRQSLGQGLEFLIYFQGNSAPDKSGLPSDRFSAERTGGSVSTLTIQRTQQEDSAVYLCASSYAHRGGEAFFGQGTRLTVV.

The V and J genes are TRBV5-1 and TRBJ2-2; 7 bases match TRBD2. This CDR3 has 16 residues. The V gene end was trimmed by 3 bases and the J gene end by 6 bases; junction bases not matched to a gene: 11. Germline V CDR1 and CDR2: SGHRS, YFSETQ. The CDR3 DNA sequence: TGCGCCAGCAGCTCGGGGGGAGGCGCGCATCCCGGGGAGCTGTTTTTT. It translates to CASSSGGGAHPGELFF.

The chain is built from TRBV7-2 and TRBJ1-5; D is possibly TRBD1 (5 bases). Germline values: CDR1 SGHTA, CDR2 FQGNSA. The V end lost 4 bases, the J end lost 4 bases, and 14 bases lay between the germline ends. The length of the CDR3 is 15 residues. In nucleotides, the CDR3 is TGTGCCAGCAGCTCCCTTGGGGGGTCTAATCAGCCCCAGCATTTT. Its translation: CASSSLGGSNQPQHF.

The genes are TRBV7-9 and TRBJ1-4; D may be TRBD1 (5 bases). The CDR3 loop spans 15 amino acids. The germline CDR1 and CDR2 sequences are SEHNR and FQNEAQ (reference sequence). V shed 5 bases and J shed 3 bases, with 13 bases lying between them. The CDR3 is CASSPSGGANEKLFF. The CDR3 region has the DNA TGTGCCAGCAGCCCGTCCGGGGGGGCTAATGAAAAACTGTTTTTT.

This clone was counted a single time. V and J are TRBV18 and TRBJ1-3; D is possibly TRBD1 (6 bases). The V end lost 3 bases, the J end lost 3 bases, and 24 bases lay between the germline ends. This CDR3 has 19 amino acids. Looked up from germline, CDR1 is KGHSH and CDR2 is LQKENI. CDR3 coding DNA: TGTGCCAGCTCACCGTTACTCCGGGGGGCCGAGGCCCGTGGAAACACCATATATTTT. Translating it yields CASSPLLRGAEARGNTIYF. The variable domain in full, with the rest retrieved from reference TRBV18 and TRBJ1-3, is NAGVMQNPRHLVRRRGQEARLRCSPMKGHSHVYWYRQLPEEGLKFMVYLQKENIIDESGMPKERFSAEFPKEGPSILRIQQVVRGDSAAYFCASSPLLRGAEARGNTIYFGEGSWLTVV.

The V gene is TRBV5-1, the J gene TRBJ2-7, with D hard to call. Germline V gene data show CDR1 as SGHRS and CDR2 as YFSETQ. V lost 4 bases, J lost 5 bases, and 16 bases lay in between. CDR3 length equals 14 residues. Written as DNA, the CDR3 is TGCGCCAGCAGCCCTACCGGAGTTCCCAACGAGCAGTACTTC. It specifies CASSPTGVPNEQYF.

The rearrangement joins TRBV18 to TRBJ2-1, with D possibly TRBD1 on 6 matching bases. The germline V gene has CDR1 KGHSH and CDR2 LQKENI. The CDR3 sequence is 14 residues long. V gave up 9 bases and J gave up 0 bases, with 12 bases separating them. This CDR3 is CASSGQTSYNEQFF. CDR3 DNA sequence: TGTGCCAGTTCTGGACAGACCTCCTACAATGAGCAGTTCTTC.

The V gene is TRBV27, the J gene TRBJ2-1; 7 positions match TRBD1. Germline-derived CDR1 and CDR2 are MNHEY and SMNVEV (reference sequence). The CDR3 sequence is 14 residues long. For the CDR3, the DNA is TGTGCGTCTCAGGGGGTTGGCTCCTACAATGAGCAGTTCTTC. Its protein is CASQGVGSYNEQFF.

This chain uses TRBV25-1 with TRBJ1-2; perhaps TRBD1 as D (6 bases). The CDR3 sequence is 15 residues long. Germline loops: CDR1 MGHDK, CDR2 SYGVNS. Trimming shortened V by 5 bases and J by 8 bases, and 21 bases separated the two germline ends. CDR3 DNA sequence: TGTGCCAGCAGTACCTATTCAGGTGGACAGCCGGGCTACACCTTC. Encoded protein: CASSTYSGGQPGYTF.

The chain employs TRBV5-1 and TRBJ1-1, with a tentative D call TRBD1 (5 bases). The V gene lost 0 bases and the J gene lost 5 bases, with 11 bases spanning the gap. The CDR3 extends over 14 amino acids. Germline V lookup: CDR1 SGHRS, CDR2 YFSETQ. The CDR3 here is CASSLVPGRTEAFF. As DNA, the CDR3 is TGCGCCAGCAGCTTGGTCCCAGGGCGGACTGAAGCTTTCTTT. Drawing the rest from reference TRBV5-1 and TRBJ1-1, the complete variable domain is KAGVTQTPRYLIKTRGQQVTLSCSPISGHRSVSWYQQTPGQGLQFLFEYFSETQRNKGNFPGRFSGRQFSNSRSEMNVSTLELGDSALYLCASSLVPGRTEAFFGQGTRLTVV.

The CDR3 loop is CASSRGSGGGNEQFF. The CDR3 region has the DNA TGTGCCAGCAGCCGCGGGAGCGGGGGTGGGAATGAGCAGTTCTTC. The genes are TRBV7-3 and TRBJ2-1, with TRBD2 matching 8 bases. J lost 7 bases, V lost 5 bases, and 10 bases had no gene match. Germline V gene data show CDR1 as SGHTA and CDR2 as FQGTGA. The CDR3 is 15 residues long. The full variable domain, rest sourced from reference TRBV7-3 and TRBJ2-1, is GAGVSQTPSNKVTEKGKYVELRCDPISGHTALYWYRQSLGQGPEFLIYFQGTGAADDSGLPNDRFFAVRPEGSVSTLKIQRTERGDSAVYLCASSRGSGGGNEQFFGPGTRLTVL.

This rearrangement joins TRBV4-2 to TRBJ2-2; no clear D. Germline V gene sequence: CDR1 LGHNA, CDR2 YNFKEQ. V gave up 8 bases and J gave up 5 bases, with 18 bases separating them. The CDR3 consists of 15 residues. Written as DNA, the CDR3 is TGTGCCAGCCAGGTGGGCTCATCCGGTACCGGGGAGCTGTTTTTT. Its translation: CASQVGSSGTGELFF.

In regard to this clone: Other DNA variants within this sample encode the same CDR3. The chain combines TRBV30 with TRBJ2-3; D uncertain. V was shortened by 5 bases and J by 6 bases, with 9 bases between the two germline ends. The germline CDR1 and CDR2 sequences are GTSNPN and SVGIG (reference sequence). CDR3 length equals 11 residues. For the CDR3, the DNA is TGTGCCTGGGGATTTACTGATACGCAGTATTTT. Protein product: CAWGFTDTQYF.

The chain couples TRBV7-3 to TRBJ2-1; no definite D call. V was shortened by 2 bases and J by 9 bases, with 20 bases between the two germline ends. CDR3 length: 16 residues. Per germline, CDR1 SGHTA and CDR2 FQGTGA. DNA for the CDR3: TGTGCCAGCAGCTTACAGTCGTCCCTCTCCAGTGGTGAGCAGTTCTTC. It yields the protein CASSLQSSLSSGEQFF.

This clone was seen a handful of times. A junction boundary mismatches the germline segment, possibly from a read error. The gene calls are TRBV3-1 (or the pseudogene TRBV3-2) and TRBJ2-7, with D unclear. In germline, CDR1 is LGHDT, CDR2 YNNKEL (reference sequence). The CDR3 consists of 13 residues. CDR3 sequence: CASSQGSWYEQYF. The DNA for the CDR3 is TGTGCCAGCAGTCAAGGTAGTTGGTACGAGCAGTACTTC.

The chain combines TRBV19 with TRBJ2-4; D is perhaps TRBD1 (6 bases). The CDR3 runs to 18 residues. Germline CDR1 is LNHDA and CDR2 is SQIVND (reference sequence). Trimming took off 3 bases at V and 0 bases at J, with 18 bases between the two ends. The CDR3 loop reads CASSIQGQGTLAKNIQYF. The DNA of the CDR3 is TGTGCCAGTAGTATCCAGGGCCAAGGGACACTAGCCAAAAACATTCAGTACTTC.

The rearrangement links TRBV28 to TRBJ2-3; 9 nucleotides match TRBD2. V was clipped by 3 bases and J by 1 base; unmatched bases: 2. CDR1 MDHEN and CDR2 SYDVKM come from the germline V gene. The CDR3 totals 15 residues. The DNA of the CDR3 is TGTGCCAGCAGTTTCTCTAGCGGGGGCACAGATACGCAGTATTTT. The encoded protein is CASSFSSGGTDTQYF.

The rearrangement links TRBV28 to TRBJ2-7; TRBD1 agrees at 9 bases. The CDR3 runs 14 residues. CDR1 is MDHEN and CDR2 is SYDVKM in the germline V gene. The V gene end was trimmed by 5 bases and the J gene end by 6 bases; junction bases not matched to a gene: 8. The DNA for the CDR3 is TGTGCCAGCAGTGAAGGACAGGGGACAGGCGAGCAGTACTTC. Protein: CASSEGQGTGEQYF. Filled out from reference TRBV28 and TRBJ2-7, the complete variable domain reads DVKVTQSSRYLVKRTGEKVFLECVQDMDHENMFWYRQDPGLGLRLIYFSYDVKMKEKGDIPEGYSVSREKKERFSLILESASTNQTSMYLCASSEGQGTGEQYFGPGTRLTVT.

This chain joins TRBV2 and TRBJ2-5; 8 bases match TRBD2. After removal of 7 bases from V and 1 base from J, the junction contained 5 bases not matched to a gene. The CDR3 runs to 14 residues. The germline gives CDR1 SNHLY, CDR2 FYNNEI. The CDR3 region has the DNA TGTGCCAGCACCCCCGGGACTAGCCAAGAGACCCAGTACTTC. It encodes CASTPGTSQETQYF.

The V and J genes are TRBV4-1 and TRBJ2-2; D is perhaps TRBD1 (6 bases). The ends were cut back, 1 base at V and 3 bases at J, with 18 bases in the middle. This CDR3 comprises 18 residues. CDR1 MGHRA and CDR2 YSYEKL come from the germline V gene. In DNA form, the CDR3 reads TGCGCCAGCAGCCAAGGCCTCTCCGGGACATCTTACACCGGGGAGCTGTTTTTT. Translated: CASSQGLSGTSYTGELFF.

The rearrangement links TRBV7-3 to TRBJ2-3, with 10 bases identical to TRBD1. With V trimmed by 5 bases and J by 6 bases, 8 bases remained unmatched. Germline V lookup: CDR1 SGHTA, CDR2 FQGTGA. This CDR3 is built from 15 residues. The CDR3 sequence: CASSQTGGHLDTQYF. The CDR3 DNA reads TGTGCCAGCAGCCAGACAGGGGGCCACCTGGATACGCAGTATTTT.

This chain uses TRBV10-3 with TRBJ2-2, with D unresolved. This CDR3 region has 15 residues. V dropped 3 bases and J dropped 2 bases, with 10 bases sitting between them. From germline, CDR1 is ENHRY and CDR2 SYGVKD. The CDR3 coding sequence is TGTGCCATCAGTGAAATGCTACCAAACACCGGGGAGCTGTTTTTT. Its translation: CAISEMLPNTGELFF.

The V call is TRBV28, the J call TRBJ2-1; TRBD2 matches 10 bases. CDR1 and CDR2 from the germline V gene are MDHEN and SYDVKM. The CDR3 has 14 residues. J gave up 15 bases and V 10 bases, and 18 bases lay outside the gene matches. CDR3 sequence reads: CATGGGTSVILWFF. As DNA, the CDR3 is TGTGCCACCGGAGGGGGGACTAGCGTGATTCTTTGGTTCTTC.

The V gene is TRBV24-1, the J gene TRBJ2-2; 9 bases agree with TRBD1. The CDR3 is made up of 16 amino acids. Losses at the gene ends were 4 bases for V and 4 bases for J; bases not matched to a gene: 6. Germline lookup yields CDR1 KGHDR and CDR2 SFDVKD. The CDR3 nucleotides are TGTGCCACCAGTGAAGGGACAGGGTGGTTCACCGGGGAGCTGTTTTTT. Translated, it gives CATSEGTGWFTGELFF.